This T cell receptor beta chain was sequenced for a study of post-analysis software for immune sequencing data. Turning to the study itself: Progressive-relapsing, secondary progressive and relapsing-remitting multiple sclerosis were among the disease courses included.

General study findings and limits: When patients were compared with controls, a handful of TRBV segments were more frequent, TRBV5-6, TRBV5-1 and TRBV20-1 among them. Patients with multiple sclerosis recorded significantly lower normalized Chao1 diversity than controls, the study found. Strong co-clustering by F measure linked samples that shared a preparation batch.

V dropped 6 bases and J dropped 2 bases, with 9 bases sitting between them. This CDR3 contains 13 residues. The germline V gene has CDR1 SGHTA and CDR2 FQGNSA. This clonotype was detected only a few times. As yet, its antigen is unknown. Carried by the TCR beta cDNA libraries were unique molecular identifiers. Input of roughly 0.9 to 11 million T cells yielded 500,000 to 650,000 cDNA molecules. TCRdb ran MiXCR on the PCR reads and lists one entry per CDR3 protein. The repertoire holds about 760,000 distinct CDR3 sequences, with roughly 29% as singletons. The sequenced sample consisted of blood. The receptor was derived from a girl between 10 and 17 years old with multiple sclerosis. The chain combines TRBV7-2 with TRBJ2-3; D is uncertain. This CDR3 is CASRPRPTDTQYF. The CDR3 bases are TGTGCCAGCAGGCCAAGGCCCACAGATACGCAGTATTTT. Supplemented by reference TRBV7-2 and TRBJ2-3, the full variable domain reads GAGVSQSPSNKVTEKGKDVELRCDPISGHTALYWYRQSLGQGLEFLIYFQGNSAPDKSGLPSDRFSAERTGGSVSTLTIQRTQQEDSAVYLCASRPRPTDTQYFGPGTRLTVL.